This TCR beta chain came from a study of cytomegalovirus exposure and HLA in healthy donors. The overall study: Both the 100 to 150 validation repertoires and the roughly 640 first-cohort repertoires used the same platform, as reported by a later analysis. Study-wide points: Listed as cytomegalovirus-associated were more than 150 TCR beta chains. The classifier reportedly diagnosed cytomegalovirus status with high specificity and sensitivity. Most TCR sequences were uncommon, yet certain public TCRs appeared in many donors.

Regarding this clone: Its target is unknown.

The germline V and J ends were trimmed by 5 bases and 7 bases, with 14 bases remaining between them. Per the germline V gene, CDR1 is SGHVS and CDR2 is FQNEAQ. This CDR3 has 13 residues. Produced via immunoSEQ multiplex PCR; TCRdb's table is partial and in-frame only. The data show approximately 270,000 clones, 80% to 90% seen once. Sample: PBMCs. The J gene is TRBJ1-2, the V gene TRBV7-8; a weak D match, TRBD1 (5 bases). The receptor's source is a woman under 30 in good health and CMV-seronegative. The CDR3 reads CASSPAGVVGYTF. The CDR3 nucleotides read TGTGCCAGCAGCCCCGCGGGGGTGGTTGGCTACACCTTC.